This entry lists 2 T cell receptor beta chains sequenced from one sample in a study of T-cell memory formation after mild COVID-19 listed by TCRdb under 2021. To prepare the library, 5' RACE was applied. The sample was run on an Illumina NovaSeq 6000. The public reads were reprocessed in TCRdb via fastp at Q25 and MiXCR, keeping in-frame beta chains. When rows share a CDR3 protein, they turn into one entry using the most common DNA and genes. Present in this sample are fewer than 500,000 distinct CDR3 sequences, more than 20% of which were seen just once. The ten largest clones add up to approximately 13% of the sample. Sequenced: PBMCs or a T cell subset sorted from them (not recorded which). The origin of the receptors is an adult woman who had mild COVID-19 (a few samples of this study predate the infection). The sample titles of this study are shuffled in the database, so cell type and time point are left out; the donor was told from shared clones.

Ten or more counts support this clonotype. The rearrangement links TRBV12-3 or TRBV12-4 to TRBJ1-5; D possibly corresponds to TRBD1 (5 bases). V gave up 2 bases and J gave up 1 base, with 9 bases separating them. This CDR3 has 15 residues. The DNA for the CDR3 is TGTGCCAGCAGTTTACAGGGTATAAGCAATCAGCCCCAGCATTTT. Protein sequence: CASSLQGISNQPQHF.

The chain uses TRBV7-3 and TRBJ2-1; 11 bases are shared with TRBD2. The V gene end was trimmed by 2 bases and the J gene end by 2 bases; junction bases not matched to a gene: 2. This CDR3 contains 16 residues. Germline assignment: CDR1 SGHTA and CDR2 FQGTGA. Here the CDR3 DNA reads TGTGCCAGCAGCTTAGCGACTAGCGGGGCCTACAATGAGCAGTTCTTC. Translated: CASSLATSGAYNEQFF.